Shown below are 30 T cell receptor beta chains from a single sample sequenced in a study of blood T cell repertoires in COVID-19. Sequenced by immunoSEQ multiplex PCR; TCRdb stores in-frame clones only, minus some. The sample carries around 100,000 clones, more than 75% recorded once. The sample was peripheral blood. These receptors all stem from a human donor in a cohort sampled during active COVID-19.

The rearrangement joins TRBV4-1 to TRBJ1-2, with D unresolved. CDR1 and CDR2 (germline): MGHRA, YSYEKL. The CDR3 has 13 amino acids. Trimming removed 0 bases at V and 7 bases at J, with 9 bases between. The CDR3 loop is CASSQDGQGGYTF. CDR3 nucleotides: TGCGCCAGCAGCCAAGATGGGCAAGGTGGCTACACCTTC.

The table lists this clone with a count of one. The chain has TRBV18 and TRBJ2-7; tentatively, D is TRBD1 (5 bases). Germline V gives CDR1 KGHSH, CDR2 LQKENI. Trimming took off 6 bases at V and 3 bases at J, with 12 bases between the two ends. There are 13 residues in the CDR3. CDR3 residues: CASSQNQGYEQYF. The CDR3, as DNA: TGTGCCAGCTCGCAGAATCAGGGCTACGAGCAGTACTTC.

This chain uses TRBV2 with TRBJ2-5; D may be TRBD2 (5 bases). The V end lost 7 bases, the J end lost 4 bases, and 13 bases lay between the germline ends. The CDR3 contains 13 residues. Germline values: CDR1 SNHLY, CDR2 FYNNEI. CDR3 loop: CASTGFLLETQYF. CDR3 in DNA: TGTGCCAGCACGGGGTTCCTCCTAGAGACCCAGTACTTC.

The CDR3 sequence: CAWGTDSNQPQHF. The CDR3, as DNA: TGTGCCTGGGGGACAGATAGCAATCAGCCCCAGCATTTT. The V call is TRBV30, the J call TRBJ1-5; 7 bases match TRBD1. CDR1 is GTSNPN and CDR2 is SVGIG in the germline V gene (reference sequence). This CDR3 is 13 amino acids long. The J segment lost 0 bases and the V segment lost 5 bases, leaving 1 base of the junction unmatched.

The genes are TRBV10-2 and TRBJ2-7; possibly TRBD1 for D (6 bases). CDR1 WSHSY and CDR2 SAAADI come from the germline V gene. Trimming took 7 bases from V and 3 from J, leaving 16 bases between them. CDR3 length: 14 amino acids. The CDR3 DNA sequence: TGCGCCAGCAATTCCGGGACACTATTCTACGAGCAGTACTTC. Amino acid sequence: CASNSGTLFYEQYF.

The chain links TRBV5-1 to TRBJ2-7; maybe TRBD2 (6 bases). V shed 1 base and J shed 2 bases, with 13 bases lying between them. Per germline, CDR1 SGHRS and CDR2 YFSETQ. The CDR3 length is 15 residues. CDR3 DNA sequence: TGCGCCAGCAGCTTGAGCTTTAGCGGCGCCTACGAGCAGTACTTC. It codes for CASSLSFSGAYEQYF.

The rearrangement uses TRBV6-5 and TRBJ2-2; maybe TRBD2 (6 bases). Germline V lookup: CDR1 MNHEY, CDR2 SVGAGI. CDR3 length equals 15 residues. Trimming shortened V by 8 bases and J by 3 bases, and 16 bases separated the two germline ends. CDR3 in amino acids: CASGVRGFDTGELFF. CDR3 coding DNA: TGTGCCAGCGGGGTCCGGGGGTTTGACACCGGGGAGCTGTTTTTT.

This sequence joins TRBV30 and TRBJ2-7, with D perhaps TRBD2 (6 bases). V lost 0 bases and J lost 2, with 14 bases in between. The CDR3 contains 15 residues. CDR1 GTSNPN and CDR2 SVGIG come from the germline V gene (reference sequence). The CDR3 spells CAWSVGQWEAYEQYF. CDR3 nucleotides: TGTGCCTGGAGTGTGGGGCAATGGGAGGCCTACGAGCAGTACTTC. The entire variable domain, with the rest obtained from reference TRBV30 and TRBJ2-7, is as follows: SQTIHQWPATLVQPVGSPLSLECTVEGTSNPNLYWYRQAAGRGLQLLFYSVGIGQISSEVPQNLSASRPQDRQFILSSKKLLLSDSGFYLCAWSVGQWEAYEQYFGPGTRLTVT.

This clone appeared once. CDR3 DNA sequence: TGTGCCAGCAGTATGACTAGCGGGGGGCAAGAGACCCAGTACTTC. It yields the protein CASSMTSGGQETQYF. This chain links TRBV5-6 with TRBJ2-5; TRBD2 matches 13 bases. The trim removed 5 bases at V and 2 bases at J, leaving 3 bases unmatched. This CDR3 region has 15 residues. Per the germline V gene, CDR1 is SGHDT and CDR2 is YYEEEE.

A few counts support this clone. V gene TRBV10-1 combines with J gene TRBJ2-1; the D gene is possibly TRBD1 (6 bases). The CDR3 is 14 residues long. Between the trimmed V and J ends, which lost 3 bases and 5 bases, there was a span of 11 bases. Germline CDR1 WNHNN, CDR2 SYGVQD (reference sequence). The CDR3 coding sequence is TGCGCCAGCAGTGAATTCAGGGGACACAATGAGCAGTTCTTC. Amino acids: CASSEFRGHNEQFF.

The genes are TRBV5-5 and TRBJ2-1; TRBD1 agrees at 11 bases. CDR3 size: 15 residues. V trimming: 4 bases; J trimming: 4 bases; junction bases outside the gene matches: 4. The germline V gene has CDR1 SGHKS and CDR2 YYEKEE (reference sequence). This CDR3 reads CASSKGQGEYNEQFF. Here the CDR3 DNA reads TGTGCCAGCAGCAAGGGACAGGGGGAGTACAATGAGCAGTTCTTC.

The chain uses TRBV30 and TRBJ2-7; 10 bases align to TRBD1. The CDR3 totals 17 residues. V gave up 8 bases and J gave up 2 bases; unmatched junction bases: 18. Germline lookup yields CDR1 GTSNPN and CDR2 SVGIG (reference sequence). The CDR3 loop reads CAPRDPPGQGYTYEQYF. The CDR3 DNA reads TGTGCCCCGAGGGATCCTCCGGGACAGGGGTATACCTACGAGCAGTACTTC.

This chain joins TRBV6-5 and TRBJ2-2; D call uncertain. This CDR3 comprises 13 residues. Germline-derived CDR1 and CDR2 are MNHEY and SVGAGI. The germline V and J ends were trimmed by 5 bases and 4 bases, with 8 bases remaining between them. The DNA for the CDR3 is TGTGCCAGCAGTCACCCTAGCACCGGGGAGCTGTTTTTT. As protein: CASSHPSTGELFF.

The rearrangement links TRBV5-4 to TRBJ1-2; D remains unclear. Germline V lookup: CDR1 SGHNT, CDR2 YYREEE (reference sequence). With 0 bases removed from V and 2 bases from J, the gap between germline ends came to 11 bases. The CDR3 contains 15 residues. The CDR3 loop is CASSLGESRNYGYTF. The CDR3, as DNA: TGTGCCAGCAGCTTGGGTGAGTCCCGGAACTATGGCTACACCTTC.

The chain combines TRBV6-5 with TRBJ1-2, with D perhaps TRBD1 (5 bases). The CDR3 runs 12 residues. V was cut by 7 bases and J by 2 bases, with 8 bases left in between. Germline V CDR1 and CDR2: MNHEY, SVGAGI. The CDR3 here is CASKGANYGYTF. DNA for the CDR3: TGTGCCAGCAAAGGGGCGAACTATGGCTACACCTTC.

In this sample, this clone turned up once. V gene TRBV11-2 combines with J gene TRBJ2-7, with D possibly being TRBD2 (5 bases). Deletions cut 5 bases from V and 6 bases from J, with 23 bases between. From germline, CDR1 is SGHAT and CDR2 FQNNGV. The length of the CDR3 is 16 residues. Written as DNA, the CDR3 is TGTGCCAGCAGCCCACCATGGTTCGCGGGTGCTTCCGAGCAGTACTTC. This codes for CASSPPWFAGASEQYF. The full variable domain, completed using reference TRBV11-2 and TRBJ2-7, is EAGVAQSPRYKIIEKRQSVAFWCNPISGHATLYWYQQILGQGPKLLIQFQNNGVVDDSQLPKDRFSAERLKGVDSTLKIQPAKLEDSAVYLCASSPPWFAGASEQYFGPGTRLTVT.

This chain links TRBV30 with TRBJ2-3; D is perhaps TRBD1 (7 bases). In germline, CDR1 is GTSNPN, CDR2 SVGIG (reference sequence). Trimming took 0 bases from V and 5 from J, leaving 12 bases between them. CDR3 length: 14 residues. The CDR3 region has the DNA TGTGCCTGGAGTGTACAGGGGCGGGGAGATACGCAGTATTTT. The encoded protein is CAWSVQGRGDTQYF.

The genes are TRBV19 and TRBJ2-2; 7 positions agree with TRBD1. Looked up from germline, CDR1 is LNHDA and CDR2 is SQIVND (reference sequence). The V gene end was trimmed by 7 bases and the J gene end by 4 bases; junction bases not matched to a gene: 6. The CDR3 loop spans 14 amino acids. CDR3 region: CASNNRGITGELFF. DNA for the CDR3: TGTGCCAGTAATAACAGGGGTATCACCGGGGAGCTGTTTTTT.

The gene calls are TRBV5-1 and TRBJ2-5; 11 bases match TRBD2. V was clipped by 5 bases and J by 1 base; unmatched bases: 4. Germline assignment: CDR1 SGHRS and CDR2 YFSETQ. The CDR3 totals 15 residues. The CDR3 DNA reads as TGCGCCAGCAGGGAAGGGACTAGCGGCCAAGAGACCCAGTACTTC. It yields the protein CASREGTSGQETQYF.

The genes are TRBV29-1 and TRBJ2-7; 14 bases match TRBD2. V trimming: 6 bases; J trimming: 5 bases; junction bases outside the gene matches: 9. The CDR3 is made up of 15 amino acids. Germline V gene sequence: CDR1 SQVTM, CDR2 ANQGSEA. In nucleotides, the CDR3 is TGCAGCGTAGCCGGGACTAGCGGGAGACCCAACGAGCAGTACTTC. Its protein product is CSVAGTSGRPNEQYF.

The chain employs TRBV6-6 and TRBJ2-2; 8 bases match TRBD1. The CDR3 spans 16 residues. V shed 6 bases, J shed 2 bases, and the junction held 8 bases outside the gene matches. CDR1 MNHNY and CDR2 SVGAGI come from the germline V gene (reference sequence). CDR3 DNA sequence: TGTGCCAGCAGAGACGGCAGGGGGCTTAACACCGGGGAGCTGTTTTTT. Protein: CASRDGRGLNTGELFF.

The chain links TRBV5-6 to TRBJ1-2, with 11 positions matching TRBD1. Losses at the gene ends were 4 bases for V and 0 bases for J; bases not matched to a gene: 5. Germline assignment: CDR1 SGHDT and CDR2 YYEEEE. CDR3 length: 16 residues. The CDR3 sequence is CASSPDRGLSNYGYTF. The DNA for the CDR3 is TGTGCCAGCAGCCCGGACAGGGGGCTCTCTAACTATGGCTACACCTTC.

The chain combines TRBV5-6 with TRBJ1-2; 10 bases map to TRBD1. CDR1 is SGHDT, CDR2 YYEEEE, per germline. There are 18 residues in the CDR3. Germline trimming cut 0 bases from V and 5 bases from J; bases unmatched to any gene: 13. The CDR3 DNA follows: TGTGCCAGCAGCTTGGGTTGGGACAGGGGAAGGTTCGTGTATGGCTACACCTTC. Amino acid sequence: CASSLGWDRGRFVYGYTF.

The chain joins TRBV14 to TRBJ2-2; D is uncertain. The germline V and J ends were trimmed by 3 bases and 6 bases, with 8 bases remaining between them. The CDR3 is made up of 13 amino acids. CDR1 and CDR2 from the germline V gene are SGHDN and FVKESK. CDR3 bases: TGTGCCAGCAGCCAGTCTTGGCCCGGGGAGCTGTTTTTT. Protein sequence: CASSQSWPGELFF.

The chain employs TRBV19 and TRBJ2-3; D is uncertain. Trimming took off 4 bases at V and 3 bases at J, with 11 bases between the two ends. Germline-derived CDR1 and CDR2 are LNHDA and SQIVND (reference sequence). The CDR3 totals 14 residues. Here the CDR3 reads CASSRTTPTDTQYF. In DNA, the CDR3 is TGTGCCAGTAGTAGAACCACACCGACAGATACGCAGTATTTT.

V usage is TRBV3-1 (or the pseudogene TRBV3-2) and J usage is TRBJ2-5, with 13 bases that match TRBD2. Germline V gene lookup returns CDR1 LGHDT and CDR2 YNNKEL (reference sequence). The V and J ends lost 2 bases and 2 bases, in that order; junction bases with no gene match: 5. The CDR3 totals 17 residues. The CDR3 reads CASSQPGLAGAQETQYF. In DNA, the CDR3 is TGTGCCAGCAGCCAACCAGGACTAGCGGGGGCTCAAGAGACCCAGTACTTC.

This clone was detected only once. The gene calls are TRBV7-9 and TRBJ1-2, with 9 bases matching TRBD1. Trimming removed 1 base from V and 4 bases from J; junction bases left unmatched: 7. Germline CDR1 SEHNR, CDR2 FQNEAQ (reference sequence). The CDR3 contains 16 residues. The chain's CDR3 is CASSLEAHRGPYGYTF. The CDR3, as DNA: TGTGCCAGCAGCTTAGAGGCACACAGGGGGCCCTATGGCTACACCTTC.

This clone turned up a few times. J is TRBJ1-1 and V is TRBV4-1; D not certain. This CDR3 has 16 amino acids. Germline CDR1 reads MGHRA; CDR2 reads YSYEKL. The V end lost 0 bases, the J end lost 8 bases, and 19 bases lay between the germline ends. The CDR3: CASSQDKLGAPIEAFF. The DNA for the CDR3 is TGCGCCAGCAGCCAAGATAAATTGGGCGCCCCCATAGAAGCTTTCTTT.

This clone was counted between two and nine times. The chain carries TRBV7-9 and TRBJ1-2; D may be TRBD1 (5 bases). CDR1 and CDR2 (germline): SEHNR, FQNEAQ (reference sequence). There are 13 residues in the CDR3. V lost 6 bases and J 3 bases, leaving 11 bases between the germline ends. The CDR3 sequence is CASSRTGHYGYTF. For the CDR3, the DNA is TGTGCCAGCAGTCGAACAGGACACTATGGCTACACCTTC. The full variable domain, its missing parts supplied by reference TRBV7-9 and TRBJ1-2, is DTGVSQNPRHKITKRGQNVTFRCDPISEHNRLYWYRQTLGQGPEFLTYFQNEAQLEKSRLLSDRFSAERPKGSFSTLEIQRTEQGDSAMYLCASSRTGHYGYTFGSGTRLTVV.

Note on this clone: One junction end disagrees with the germline gene, perhaps due to a read error. The gene calls are TRBV29-1 and TRBJ1-5; D uncertain. CDR1 is SQVTM and CDR2 is ANQGSEA in the germline V gene. The CDR3 is 12 residues long. The CDR3 loop reads CSVADGNRPQHF. In nucleotides, the CDR3 is TGCAGCGTTGCAGACGGGAATCGGCCCCAGCATTTT.